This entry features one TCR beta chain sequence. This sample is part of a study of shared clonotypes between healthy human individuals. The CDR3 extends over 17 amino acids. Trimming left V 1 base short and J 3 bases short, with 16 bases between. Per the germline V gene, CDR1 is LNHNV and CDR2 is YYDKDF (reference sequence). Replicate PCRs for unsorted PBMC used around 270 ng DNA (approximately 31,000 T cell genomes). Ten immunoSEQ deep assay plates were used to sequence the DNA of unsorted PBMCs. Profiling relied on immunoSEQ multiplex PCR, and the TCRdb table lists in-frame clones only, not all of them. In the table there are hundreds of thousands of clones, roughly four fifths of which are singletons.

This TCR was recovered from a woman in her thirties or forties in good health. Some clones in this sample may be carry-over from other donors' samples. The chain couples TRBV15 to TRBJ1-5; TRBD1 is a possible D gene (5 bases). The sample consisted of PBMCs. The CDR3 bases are TGTGCCACCAGCAGAGGGGGCGCGGGTACAGTCAATCAGCCCCAGCATTTT. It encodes CATSRGGAGTVNQPQHF.